This T cell receptor beta chain derives from a study of Ad26.COV2.S vaccination and SARS-CoV-2 variants. Data came from immunoSEQ multiplex PCR; TCRdb stores just in-frame clones and leaves some out. This sample has 350,000 to 600,000 clones; about nine tenths occur once, and the top ten carry 1.5% to 2%. Sample treatment: about 20 received Ad26.COV2.S at low or high dose, single or two shots; about 5 received placebo; per-sample allocation not given. The samples were gathered on day 63 after the first injection of vaccine or placebo. The CDR3 is 14 amino acids. V gave up 1 base and J gave up 2 bases, with 9 bases separating them. Germline assignment: CDR1 MGHRA and CDR2 YSYEKL.

V usage is TRBV4-1 and J usage is TRBJ2-7; the D gene is possibly TRBD2 (5 bases). The material sequenced was peripheral blood, taken in a trial of Ad26.COV2.S vaccine versus placebo. The source is a person between 18 and 65 years old who received the Ad26.COV2.S COVID-19 vaccine or a placebo. The CDR3 DNA sequence: TGCGCCAGCAGCCAAGCCCCGGGAACCTACGAGCAGTACTTC. Translated: CASSQAPGTYEQYF.